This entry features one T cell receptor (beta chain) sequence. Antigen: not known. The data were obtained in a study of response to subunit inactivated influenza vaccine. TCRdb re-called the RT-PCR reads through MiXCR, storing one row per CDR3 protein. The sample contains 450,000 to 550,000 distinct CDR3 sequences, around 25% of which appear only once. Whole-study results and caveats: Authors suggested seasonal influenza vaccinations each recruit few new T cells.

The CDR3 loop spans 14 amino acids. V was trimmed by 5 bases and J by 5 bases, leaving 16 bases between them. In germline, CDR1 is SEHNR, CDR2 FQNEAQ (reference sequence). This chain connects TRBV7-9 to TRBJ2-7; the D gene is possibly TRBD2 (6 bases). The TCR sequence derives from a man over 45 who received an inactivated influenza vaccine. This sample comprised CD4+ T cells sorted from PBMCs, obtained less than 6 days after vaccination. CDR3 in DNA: TGTGCCAGCAGCGACGGACGGTCGGGGGACGAGCAGTACTTC. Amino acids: CASSDGRSGDEQYF.